This TCR beta chain came from a study of siplizumab effects on memory and regulatory T cells. Study-level points and caveats: Confirmation was lacking for the suppressive function of proliferating Tregs derived from siplizumab cultures. To unstimulated subsets, only a minor fraction of alloreactive clones could be mapped. Siplizumab significantly brought down the alloreactive sequences that trace back to unstimulated CD4+ memory cells.

The CDR3 sequence is 16 residues long. The junction had 11 bases not matched to a gene; V was cut back by 1 base and J by 8 bases. Germline V gene lookup returns CDR1 SQVTM and CDR2 ANQGSEA. Notes on this clone: No antigen is known for it.

Assays examined 95,000 to 100,000 TCR templates per sample. The data were produced by immunoSEQ multiplex PCR, yet TCRdb's version contains in-frame clones alone and is incomplete. This sample has 3,500 or so clones, with roughly 50% found just once. Responder and stimulator cells in the mixed lymphocyte reaction were cultured together for under 7 days at 37°C. Material for sequencing was CFSE-low (dividing) CD4+ T cells sorted from an allogeneic mixed lymphocyte reaction. The receptor was derived from a human donor in good health; the cells came from an allogeneic mixed lymphocyte reaction. V usage is TRBV29-1 and J usage is TRBJ2-2, with 9 bases aligning to TRBD2. In DNA, the CDR3 is TGCAGCGTTGAAGGGTCCCCTAGCGGGAAGGCTGGGGAGCTGTTTTTT. This translates into CSVEGSPSGKAGELFF.